The 5 T cell receptor beta chains presented below share a single source sample, sequenced in a study of cytotoxic CD8 clonotypes in ibrutinib-treated CLL. Measured with immunoSEQ multiplex PCR; TCRdb has only the in-frame clones, and not every one. The sample holds about 310,000 clones; roughly 80% are singletons and the top ten take over 5.5%. The sequencing used PBMCs, collected before ibrutinib treatment. These receptors all stem from a human donor with chronic lymphocytic leukemia.

In this sample, this clone turned up once. This sequence joins TRBV7-6 and TRBJ1-1, with D possibly matching TRBD1 (6 bases). Trimming removed 1 base at V and 6 bases at J, with 15 bases between. The germline V gene encodes CDR1 SGHVS and CDR2 FNYEAQ. This CDR3 contains 15 residues. CDR3 bases: TGTGCCAGCAGCTTAGGGGGACACCTTAATCCTGAAGCTTTCTTT. Amino acid sequence: CASSLGGHLNPEAFF.

This chain connects TRBV14 to TRBJ2-5, with 9 bases fitting TRBD2. Near its end, the DNA agrees better with TRBJ2-7, so the J call may be wrong. CDR1 SGHDN and CDR2 FVKESK come from the germline V gene. This CDR3 spans 21 amino acids. CDR3 loop: CASSRSLPSGLASVGSYEQYF. The CDR3 bases are TGTGCCAGCAGCCGTTCCCTGCCGTCCGGACTAGCGTCCGTAGGCTCCTACGAGCAGTACTTC.

V is TRBV25-1 and J is TRBJ2-7, with no clear D. The germline gives CDR1 MGHDK, CDR2 SYGVNS. V was clipped by 6 bases and J by 4 bases, with 7 bases between them. The CDR3 consists of 11 residues. The DNA of the CDR3 is TGTGCCAGCAGCCTCACTTACGAGCAGTACTTC. Translation gives CASSLTYEQYF.

The rearrangement uses TRBV30 and TRBJ2-5, with D possibly being TRBD1 (5 bases). Germline CDR1 is GTSNPN and CDR2 is SVGIG (reference sequence). The CDR3 has 17 amino acids. Trimming removed 4 bases from V and 1 base from J, with 22 bases in between. The DNA of the CDR3 is TGTGCCTGGACCGCGACCCAGGGATACGGCATCCAAGAGACCCAGTACTTC. It encodes CAWTATQGYGIQETQYF.

This clone was seen just once. This chain links TRBV9 with TRBJ1-2, with 10 bases aligning to TRBD1. The CDR3 sequence is 14 residues long. V gave up 3 bases and J gave up 4 bases; unmatched junction bases: 3. Germline values: CDR1 SGDLS, CDR2 YYNGEE. CDR3 in DNA: TGTGCCAGCAGCGCTGACAGGGGGCTCTATGGCTACACCTTC. This translates into CASSADRGLYGYTF. Full variable domain (missing parts from reference TRBV9 and TRBJ1-2): DSGVTQTPKHLITATGQRVTLRCSPRSGDLSVYWYQQSLDQGLQFLIQYYNGEERAKGNILERFSAQQFPDLHSELNLSSLELGDSALYFCASSADRGLYGYTFGSGTRLTVV.